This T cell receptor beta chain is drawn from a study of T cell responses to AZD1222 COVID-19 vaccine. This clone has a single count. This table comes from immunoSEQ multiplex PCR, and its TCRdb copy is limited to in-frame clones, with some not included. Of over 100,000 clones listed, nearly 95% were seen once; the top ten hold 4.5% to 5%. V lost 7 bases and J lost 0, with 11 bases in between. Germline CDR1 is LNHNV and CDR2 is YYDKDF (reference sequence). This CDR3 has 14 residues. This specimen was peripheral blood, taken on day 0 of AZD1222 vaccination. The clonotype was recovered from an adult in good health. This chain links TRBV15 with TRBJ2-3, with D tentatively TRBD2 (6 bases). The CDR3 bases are TGTGCCACCAAAATAGCGGTTAGCACAGATACGCAGTATTTT. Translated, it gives CATKIAVSTDTQYF.